This T cell receptor (beta chain) was captured in a study of T cells in localized non-small cell lung cancer (dated by TCRdb to 2018 to 2020). About the full investigation: T cell repertoires of more than 200 early-stage NSCLC patients were analyzed, with tumors being compared against uninvolved tumor-adjacent lungs. The cohort comprised 200 to 300 treatment-naïve NSCLC patients with resected, localized lung tumors. The mean age of the NSCLC patients was about 70 years, with 120 to 150 men and 85 to 110 women.

Including cysteine and phenylalanine, the CDR3 has 14 amino acids. Of all the DNA, just the CDR3 is kept, 42 bases in frame from base 1. V is reduced by 3 bases and J by 0 bases, leaving a spacing of 7 bases between them. CDR1 SGDLS and CDR2 YYNGEE are derived from the germline V gene. About this clone: Its antigen is currently not known. No quality values exist for individual bases; no much larger clone is one base distant.

Here is what the overall study found, with its caveats: A median of 57 of the top 100 tumor clones were detected in paired uninvolved adjacent lung, and 28 of these tumor clones were also found among the top 100 clones of the paired uninvolved adjacent lung. The highest T cell clonality was observed in uninvolved tumor-adjacent lung, where clonality exceeded that of tumor, suggesting that antigenic responses were more focused in uninvolved tumor-adjacent lung. Multi-region tumor sequencing was not performed, so intratumor heterogeneity could not be excluded. Longer overall survival was associated with higher T cell density in blood, whereas shorter survival was associated with higher clonality in adjacent lung. Because the study design was exploratory, TCR variables were selected using unadjusted p-values without false-discovery rate correction.

At diagnosis, tumor, uninvolved tumor-adjacent lung and peripheral blood were collected and then preserved as a mix of FFPE and fresh-frozen material. For TCR repertoire profiling, blood samples were analyzed as peripheral blood mononuclear cells. TCR beta CDR3 regions were sequenced from DNA using the immunoSEQ Assay. Per the source publication's procedure: T cell density was computed as TCR beta template counts normalized to usable DNA estimated by amplifying housekeeping genes. Richness was estimated using the preseqR package, with extrapolation to 400,000 templates for PBMC samples and to 120,000 templates for tissue samples. Clonality was defined as one minus Pielou's evenness. Tissue-enriched TCRs were identified by differential abundance testing using productive amino-acid clonotypes, minimum total count 5 and alpha 0.1. The Jaccard Index and the Morisita Overlap Index were used to measure repertoire overlap between compartments. GLIPH grouped TCR beta CDR3s together with public tetramer-defined viral CDR3s, and a viral motif had to include at least three viral sequences and show V-gene enrichment. TCRdb carries this immuneACCESS record with in-frame sequences only. Its versions omit some clonotypes, under half of them owing to an unresolved V gene in the studies checked, with the rest unexplained. V and J calls and clone size are copied from that table; D and trimming were computed from the DNA. This sample gives about 15,000 clones in total; over 75% of them show up just once. The top ten constitute approximately 25% of the sample.

Sequencing was performed on peripheral blood mononuclear cells, taken before any cancer treatment. The receptor was isolated from an older male donor with stage II lung adenocarcinoma. Rearrangement joined TRBV9 to TRBJ1-3, with the identity of the D gene unclear. In nucleotides, the sequence is TGTGCCAGCAGCGGACACCGCTCTGGAAACACCATATATTTT. Translated, this gives CASSGHRSGNTIYF.